This entry features one T cell receptor (beta chain) sequence. As yet, its antigen is unknown. V was shortened by 7 bases and J by 7 bases, with 25 bases between the two germline ends. Germline CDR1 reads MDHEN; CDR2 reads SYDVKM. The CDR3 extends over 17 amino acids. This entry belongs to a study of shared clonotypes between healthy human individuals. General study findings and limits: Compared with memory subsets, naive subsets generally had larger estimated richness.

Original analysis: ImmunoSEQ sequences covered only the junction and lacked quality scores; filtering therefore differed. TCRdb's table, derived via immunoSEQ multiplex PCR, lists solely in-frame clones and lacks some. V and J calls and clone size are as listed in that table; D and trimming were resolved from the DNA. The sample lists some 660,000 clones; around 73% were seen once. The clonotype comes from a woman aged 30 to 39 in good health. Sequences were obtained from memory CD4+ T cells sorted from blood. Described subset: CD45RA-negative fraction. The chain combines TRBV28 with TRBJ2-2; D is undetermined. The CDR3 here is CASTTYHVSGFHGELFF. The CDR3 region has the DNA TGTGCCAGCACCACGTACCATGTTAGTGGGTTTCACGGGGAGCTGTTTTTT.